These 28 T cell receptor beta chains originate from one sample sequenced in a study of cytomegalovirus exposure and HLA in healthy donors. Here immunoSEQ multiplex PCR was the method, and the copy in TCRdb shows in-frame clones only, minus some. The data contain about 120,000 clones, 85% to 90% of them singletons. What was sequenced was PBMCs. These receptors originate from a woman aged 30 to 39 in good health and CMV-seronegative.

The rearrangement uses TRBV7-2 and TRBJ2-5; D not certain. There are 13 residues in the CDR3. Trimming cost V 1 base and J 5 bases, with 8 bases left between them. Germline V gene data show CDR1 as SGHTA and CDR2 as FQGNSA. The CDR3 DNA follows: TGTGCCAGCAGCTTAGAACGGTGGGAGACCCAGTACTTC. Translated: CASSLERWETQYF.

J is TRBJ2-5 and V is TRBV7-2; D might be TRBD1 (6 bases). Germline CDR1 and CDR2: SGHTA and FQGNSA. V was clipped by 3 bases and J by 5 bases, with 13 bases between them. This CDR3 has 14 residues. The CDR3 protein is CASSFRNRVETQYF. The CDR3, as DNA: TGTGCCAGCAGCTTCCGGAACAGGGTTGAGACCCAGTACTTC.

The rearrangement links TRBV5-4 to TRBJ2-5; unclear D gene. The V and J ends lost 0 bases and 5 bases respectively, with 8 bases between them. CDR1 is SGHNT, CDR2 YYREEE, per germline (reference sequence). The CDR3 contains 13 residues. The CDR3 DNA reads TGTGCCAGCAGCTTGGGGGCGTCGGAGACCCAGTACTTC. It codes for CASSLGASETQYF.

The chain carries TRBV25-1 and TRBJ2-7, with 10 bases that match TRBD2. Germline CDR1 and CDR2: MGHDK and SYGVNS. The CDR3 covers 17 residues. The ends lost 2 bases at V and 2 bases at J; junction bases unmatched: 9. CDR3: CASSETRTSGITYEQYF. The CDR3 DNA reads as TGTGCCAGCAGTGAAACCCGGACTAGCGGTATCACCTACGAGCAGTACTTC.

The genes are TRBV5-4 and TRBJ1-2, with D possibly being TRBD1 (6 bases). Trimming removed 0 bases from V and 3 bases from J, with 12 bases in between. This CDR3 has 15 amino acids. CDR1 and CDR2 from the germline V gene are SGHNT and YYREEE (reference sequence). The DNA for the CDR3 is TGTGCCAGCAGCTTGGTTGCAGGGGCCCACTATGGCTACACCTTC. Protein product: CASSLVAGAHYGYTF.

V usage is TRBV5-1 and J usage is TRBJ1-3; 11 bases are shared with TRBD1. The CDR3 consists of 19 residues. J gave up 0 bases and V 1 base, and 9 bases lay outside the gene matches. CDR1 SGHRS and CDR2 YFSETQ come from the germline V gene. The CDR3 nucleotides read TGCGCCAGCAGCTTGATTCCGGGGACAGGGGGAGGCTCTGGAAACACCATATATTTT. This sequence encodes CASSLIPGTGGGSGNTIYF.

The chain joins TRBV18 to TRBJ1-5; TRBD1 aligns across 7 bases. The trim removed 8 bases at V and 3 bases at J, leaving 4 bases unmatched. The germline gives CDR1 KGHSH, CDR2 LQKENI. This CDR3 spans 13 amino acids. The DNA of the CDR3 is TGTGCCAGCGCGGGACAGCCCAATCAGCCCCAGCATTTT. It specifies CASAGQPNQPQHF.

This clone has only a few counts. The V and J genes are TRBV2 and TRBJ2-3; 12 bases are a match to TRBD2. CDR1 is SNHLY and CDR2 is FYNNEI in the germline V gene. Unmatched junction bases numbered 8, after V lost 7 bases and J lost 0 bases. This CDR3 has 17 residues. CDR3 region: CASKRLAGEHSTDTQYF. The CDR3 DNA is TGTGCCAGCAAAAGACTAGCGGGGGAACACAGCACAGATACGCAGTATTTT.

The chain couples TRBV5-1 to TRBJ1-1; D may be TRBD1 (6 bases). The V gene lost 0 bases and the J gene lost 1 base, with 16 bases spanning the gap. The CDR3 consists of 17 residues. Germline CDR1 SGHRS, CDR2 YFSETQ. In nucleotides, the CDR3 is TGCGCCAGCAGCTTGGGTGCCCGAGGGGGGGCGAACACTGAAGCTTTCTTT. Its translation is CASSLGARGGANTEAFF.

The chain uses TRBV7-9 and TRBJ1-1, with 7 bases identical to TRBD1. Trimming at V came to 2 bases and at J to 3 bases, leaving 15 bases not matched to a gene. The CDR3 spans 18 residues. Germline values: CDR1 SEHNR, CDR2 FQNEAQ (reference sequence). This CDR3 reads CASSLRSTGVRGHTEAFF. DNA for the CDR3: TGTGCCAGCAGCTTACGTTCTACAGGGGTAAGAGGTCACACTGAAGCTTTCTTT.

The V call is TRBV2, the J call TRBJ2-7; 8 bases fit TRBD2. This CDR3 is built from 15 residues. The germline V gene encodes CDR1 SNHLY and CDR2 FYNNEI. V was pared by 4 bases and J by 5 bases, with 10 bases of the junction left unmatched. DNA for the CDR3: TGTGCCAGCAGTGTTGAGGGGACTAGTAAGGACGAGCAGTACTTC. Residues: CASSVEGTSKDEQYF.

J is TRBJ2-5 and V is TRBV29-1, with D possibly being TRBD2 (6 bases). The CDR3 runs 13 residues. Germline values: CDR1 SQVTM, CDR2 ANQGSEA. Trimming stripped 4 bases from V and 0 bases from J, with 9 bases between. CDR3 nucleotides: TGCAGCGTTGGAGGGACTCACCAAGAGACCCAGTACTTC. The encoded protein is CSVGGTHQETQYF. Looking up the rest from reference TRBV29-1 and TRBJ2-5 gives the full variable domain: SAVISQKPSRDICQRGTSLTIQCQVDSQVTMMFWYRQQPGQSLTLIATANQGSEATYESGFVIDKFPISRPNLTFSTLTVSNMSPEDSSIYLCSVGGTHQETQYFGPGTRLLVL.

V is TRBV7-6 and J is TRBJ2-3, with TRBD2 matching 9 bases. Trimming took 2 bases from V and 0 from J; bases not matched to a gene: 6. CDR1 is SGHVS, CDR2 FNYEAQ, per germline. The CDR3 spans 17 residues. CDR3 region: CASSLSGSGSSTDTQYF. The CDR3 DNA reads TGTGCCAGCAGCTTAAGTGGTAGCGGGAGTAGCACAGATACGCAGTATTTT. Filled out from reference TRBV7-6 and TRBJ2-3, the complete variable domain reads GAGVSQSPRYKVTKRGQDVALRCDPISGHVSLYWYRQALGQGPEFLTYFNYEAQQDKSGLPNDRFSAERPEGSISTLTIQRTEQRDSAMYRCASSLSGSGSSTDTQYFGPGTRLTVL.

DNA of the CDR3: TGCGCCAGCCGCCTCAACACGGGGGGGGGCAATGAGCAGTTCTTC. As protein: CASRLNTGGGNEQFF. J is TRBJ2-1 and V is TRBV5-1; 8 nucleotides match TRBD2. V shed 7 bases and J 6 bases; nucleotides not matched to a gene: 12. This CDR3 spans 15 amino acids. CDR1 is SGHRS, CDR2 YFSETQ, per germline.

At least ten counts were recorded for this clone. This chain's CDR3 is CATSRVASGVSTDTQYF. The CDR3 DNA is TGTGCCACCAGCAGAGTGGCTAGCGGGGTTAGCACAGATACGCAGTATTTT. The J gene is TRBJ2-3, the V gene TRBV15, with 9 bases lining up with TRBD2. This CDR3 has 17 residues. Trimming took 1 base from V and 0 from J; bases not matched to a gene: 5. Germline V CDR1 and CDR2: LNHNV, YYDKDF (reference sequence).

This clone was counted a few times. V and J are TRBV11-2 and TRBJ2-3; 7 positions match TRBD2. Unmatched junction bases numbered 4, after V lost 1 base and J lost 3 bases. Germline CDR1 is SGHAT and CDR2 is FQNNGV. The CDR3 loop spans 15 amino acids. The CDR3 nucleotides read TGTGCCAGCAGCTTAGGGGGGGGAGGGACAGATACGCAGTATTTT. Protein product: CASSLGGGGTDTQYF.

The V and J genes are TRBV11-2 and TRBJ2-5, with a possible D match to TRBD1 (6 bases). Germline V gives CDR1 SGHAT, CDR2 FQNNGV. This CDR3 spans 16 amino acids. Trimming took off 1 base at V and 6 bases at J, with 18 bases between the two ends. The CDR3 DNA is TGTGCCAGCAGCTTAGTTTGGCCCAGGGGACCACAGACCCAGTACTTC. Its translation: CASSLVWPRGPQTQYF.

The chain joins TRBV27 to TRBJ2-6, with a tentative D call TRBD2 (6 bases). Germline values: CDR1 MNHEY, CDR2 SMNVEV (reference sequence). The CDR3 spans 17 residues. V was shortened by 0 bases and J by 0 bases, with 9 bases between the two germline ends. CDR3 DNA sequence: TGTGCCAGCAGTTTATCGGGACTCAGCTCTGGGGCCAACGTCCTGACTTTC. This translates into CASSLSGLSSGANVLTF.

V gene TRBV7-9 combines with J gene TRBJ2-7, with 9 nucleotides matching TRBD1. CDR1 and CDR2 (germline): SEHNR, FQNEAQ (reference sequence). Trimming removed 5 bases from V and 2 bases from J; junction bases left unmatched: 7. The CDR3 consists of 15 residues. The CDR3 DNA follows: TGTGCCAGCAGCCCCCGGACAGGGGCCCCCTACGAGCAGTACTTC. Its protein is CASSPRTGAPYEQYF.

The J gene is TRBJ2-1, the V gene TRBV7-6; 7 bases are a match to TRBD1. Germline lookup yields CDR1 SGHVS and CDR2 FNYEAQ. The V and J ends lost 4 bases and 0 bases, in that order; junction bases with no gene match: 9. The CDR3 spans 17 residues. CDR3 sequence reads: CASSSRAPGGSYNEQFF. CDR3 DNA sequence: TGTGCCAGCAGCTCCCGAGCTCCAGGGGGCTCCTACAATGAGCAGTTCTTC.

The rearrangement links TRBV7-9 to TRBJ2-7; 7 nucleotides align to TRBD1. Germline CDR1 reads SEHNR; CDR2 reads FQNEAQ (reference sequence). V shed 1 base, J shed 3 bases, and the junction held 6 bases outside the gene matches. This CDR3 contains 15 residues. CDR3 bases: TGTGCCAGCAGCTTAGTGACAGGGTTGAGCTACGAGCAGTACTTC. Its protein product is CASSLVTGLSYEQYF.

This chain joins TRBV28 and TRBJ1-6; TRBD1 matches at 8 bases. From germline, CDR1 is MDHEN and CDR2 SYDVKM. V shed 8 bases and J 7 bases; nucleotides not matched to a gene: 10. This CDR3 comprises 15 residues. CDR3 protein: CASCMSRDRNSPLHF. The CDR3 region has the DNA TGTGCCAGCTGTATGAGTCGGGACAGGAATTCACCCCTCCACTTT.

This clone was detected only a few times. The chain carries TRBV19 and TRBJ2-3; 12 bases fit TRBD1. There are 15 residues in the CDR3. Unmatched junction bases numbered 9, after V lost 9 bases and J lost 5 bases. Germline loops: CDR1 LNHDA, CDR2 SQIVND (reference sequence). CDR3 coding DNA: TGTGCCAGCACCCGGGACAGGGGGCAGGGAGATACGCAGTATTTT. It translates to CASTRDRGQGDTQYF.

The rearrangement joins TRBV6-1 to TRBJ1-1; tentatively, D is TRBD1 (5 bases). The V gene's germline CDR1 is MNHNS and CDR2 SASEGT. V was cut by 3 bases and J by 1 base, with 12 bases left in between. The CDR3 length is 15 residues. The CDR3 region has the DNA TGTGCCAGCAGTGAGGTTAGGGGCGGGAACACTGAAGCTTTCTTT. It yields the protein CASSEVRGGNTEAFF.

This clone appeared once. The CDR3: CASSFSSGGPAYEQYF. CDR3 DNA: TGTGCCAGCAGCTTTTCTAGCGGGGGGCCAGCTTACGAGCAGTACTTC. This chain uses TRBV11-2 with TRBJ2-7; 11 nucleotides align to TRBD2. The CDR3 runs to 16 residues. V dropped 3 bases and J dropped 4; count of bases not matched to a gene: 8. The germline CDR1 and CDR2 sequences are SGHAT and FQNNGV.

V gene TRBV5-6 combines with J gene TRBJ1-5; D remains unclear. V lost 2 bases and J 2 bases, leaving 14 bases between the germline ends. The CDR3 has 16 residues. Germline loops: CDR1 SGHDT, CDR2 YYEEEE. DNA of the CDR3: TGTGCCAGCAGCTTATTCCGGGCCGGGGGCAATCAGCCCCAGCATTTT. Its protein is CASSLFRAGGNQPQHF. The entire variable domain, with the rest obtained from reference TRBV5-6 and TRBJ1-5, is as follows: DAGVTQSPTHLIKTRGQQVTLRCSPKSGHDTVSWYQQALGQGPQFIFQYYEEEERQRGNFPDRFSGHQFPNYSSELNVNALLLGDSALYLCASSLFRAGGNQPQHFGDGTRLSIL.

This rearrangement joins TRBV5-1 to TRBJ1-1; tentative D call: TRBD1 (6 bases). Germline assignment: CDR1 SGHRS and CDR2 YFSETQ. With 3 bases removed from V and 0 bases from J, the gap between germline ends came to 9 bases. CDR3 size: 14 residues. CDR3 nucleotide sequence: TGCGCCAGCAGCTCGGGACAAATGAACACTGAAGCTTTCTTT. It translates to CASSSGQMNTEAFF.

This chain joins TRBV4-3 and TRBJ2-2; D unresolved. The germline V gene encodes CDR1 LGHNA and CDR2 YSLEER. Trimming left V 1 base short and J 7 bases short, with 7 bases between. The CDR3 is made up of 13 amino acids. This chain's CDR3 is CASSQAPVGELFF. The CDR3 DNA follows: TGCGCCAGCAGCCAAGCTCCCGTCGGGGAGCTGTTTTTT.